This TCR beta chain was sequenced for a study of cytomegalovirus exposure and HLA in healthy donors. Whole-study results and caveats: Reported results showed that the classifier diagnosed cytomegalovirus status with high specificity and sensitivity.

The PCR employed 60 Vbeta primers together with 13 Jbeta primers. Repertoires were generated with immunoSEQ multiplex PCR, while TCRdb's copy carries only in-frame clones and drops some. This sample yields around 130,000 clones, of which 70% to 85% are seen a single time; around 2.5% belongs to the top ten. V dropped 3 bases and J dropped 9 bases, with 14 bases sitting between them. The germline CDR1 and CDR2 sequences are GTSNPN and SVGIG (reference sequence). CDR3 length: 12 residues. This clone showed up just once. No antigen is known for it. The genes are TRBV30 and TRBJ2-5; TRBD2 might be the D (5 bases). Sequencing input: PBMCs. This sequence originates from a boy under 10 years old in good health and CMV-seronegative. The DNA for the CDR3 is TGTGCCTGGAGCTCAGCTCCCGGGGCCCAGTACTTC. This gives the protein CAWSSAPGAQYF. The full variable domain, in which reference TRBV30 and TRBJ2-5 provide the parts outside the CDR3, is SQTIHQWPATLVQPVGSPLSLECTVEGTSNPNLYWYRQAAGRGLQLLFYSVGIGQISSEVPQNLSASRPQDRQFILSSKKLLLSDSGFYLCAWSSAPGAQYFGPGTRLLVL.